The 20 T cell receptor beta chains in this list originate from one sample, sequenced in a study of T cells in lung cancer brain metastases. The assay was immunoSEQ multiplex PCR, and TCRdb's table has in-frame clones only and misses some. The sample shows 3,000 to 4,000 clones, roughly nine tenths of them seen only once. Sequenced sample: tumor tissue from the primary lung tumor. These receptors originate from a man between 65 and 85 years old with non-small cell lung cancer.

This sequence joins TRBV28 and TRBJ1-5; no clear D gene. Germline CDR1 reads MDHEN; CDR2 reads SYDVKM. V was trimmed by 1 base and J by 10 bases, leaving 14 bases between them. The length of the CDR3 is 14 residues. CDR3 protein: CASSLSAVLDPQHF. CDR3 nucleotides: TGTGCCAGCAGTTTATCGGCGGTCCTGGATCCCCAGCATTTT. Full variable domain (missing parts from reference TRBV28 and TRBJ1-5): DVKVTQSSRYLVKRTGEKVFLECVQDMDHENMFWYRQDPGLGLRLIYFSYDVKMKEKGDIPEGYSVSREKKERFSLILESASTNQTSMYLCASSLSAVLDPQHFGDGTRLSIL.

V usage is TRBV5-1 and J usage is TRBJ2-4; unclear D gene. Trimming cost V 1 base and J 0 bases, with 5 bases left between them. CDR1 and CDR2 (germline): SGHRS, YFSETQ. The CDR3 is 14 amino acids. The CDR3 DNA follows: TGCGCCAGCAGCTTGACCCTAGCCAAAAACATTCAGTACTTC. Protein: CASSLTLAKNIQYF.

V gene TRBV18 combines with J gene TRBJ2-3; D remains ambiguous. Trimming left V 1 base short and J 3 bases short, with 5 bases between. Germline CDR1 is KGHSH and CDR2 is LQKENI. The CDR3 extends over 13 amino acids. The CDR3 bases are TGTGCCAGCTCACCACTCCAGACAGATACGCAGTATTTT. This gives the protein CASSPLQTDTQYF.

This chain links TRBV9 with TRBJ2-1; the D is unclear. The CDR3 is 16 amino acids. Per germline, CDR1 SGDLS and CDR2 YYNGEE. V was cut by 4 bases and J by 5 bases, with 19 bases left in between. CDR3 residues: CASSSQVPTAHNEQFF. The CDR3 DNA is TGTGCCAGCAGCTCTCAGGTCCCCACAGCCCACAATGAGCAGTTCTTC.

This chain's CDR3 is CASGISGRSNEQFF. The CDR3 DNA is TGTGCCAGTGGAATAAGCGGGAGGTCGAATGAGCAGTTCTTC. This chain links TRBV9 with TRBJ2-1; 9 bases agree with TRBD2. There are 14 residues in the CDR3. CDR1 SGDLS and CDR2 YYNGEE come from the germline V gene. V lost 8 bases, J lost 7 bases, and 10 bases stayed unmatched.

This chain uses TRBV18 with TRBJ2-2; D not resolved. The V end lost 3 bases, the J end lost 1 base, and 9 bases lay between the germline ends. CDR1 and CDR2 from the germline V gene are KGHSH and LQKENI. CDR3 size: 15 residues. CDR3 protein: CASSPLDQNTGELFF. In DNA form, the CDR3 reads TGTGCCAGCTCACCTCTGGACCAGAACACCGGGGAGCTGTTTTTT.

The J gene is TRBJ1-5, the V gene TRBV4-2; TRBD1 aligns across 7 bases. CDR3 length equals 15 residues. J was trimmed by 0 bases and V by 2 bases; bases with no gene match: 1. Germline V gene data show CDR1 as LGHNA and CDR2 as YNFKEQ. The CDR3 reads CASSQTGDSNQPQHF. CDR3 bases: TGTGCCAGCAGCCAAACAGGGGATAGCAATCAGCCCCAGCATTTT.

The V call is TRBV19, the J call TRBJ2-7; 13 bases map to TRBD2. This CDR3 comprises 17 residues. The junction had 5 bases not matched to a gene; V was cut back by 0 bases and J by 3 bases. CDR1 and CDR2 from the germline V gene are LNHDA and SQIVND (reference sequence). CDR3 sequence (DNA): TGTGCCAGTAGTATAGATCTGGGACTAGCGGGAAGCTACGAGCAGTACTTC. Translated: CASSIDLGLAGSYEQYF.

This rearrangement joins TRBV2 to TRBJ2-7; the D is unclear. V was clipped by 3 bases and J by 2 bases, with 14 bases between them. The germline CDR1 and CDR2 sequences are SNHLY and FYNNEI. This CDR3 is built from 15 residues. The CDR3 loop is CASSDRRNLAYEQYF. DNA for the CDR3: TGTGCCAGCAGTGATCGGAGAAATCTTGCCTACGAGCAGTACTTC.

V is TRBV7-6 and J is TRBJ2-5; 13 nucleotides agree with TRBD2. The V and J ends lost 4 bases and 5 bases, in that order; junction bases with no gene match: 16. CDR3 size: 19 residues. In germline, CDR1 is SGHVS, CDR2 FNYEAQ. As DNA, the CDR3 is TGTGCCAGCAGCTCCGGACTAGCGGGAGCCCCGCGGAGAGGGGAGACCCAGTACTTC. Translation: CASSSGLAGAPRRGETQYF.

The chain is built from TRBV29-1 and TRBJ1-1, with D tentatively TRBD1 (5 bases). This CDR3 is built from 16 residues. Trimming shortened V by 6 bases and J by 0 bases, and 20 bases separated the two germline ends. In germline, CDR1 is SQVTM, CDR2 ANQGSEA. The CDR3 here is CSVGTGRKRMNTEAFF. The CDR3 DNA sequence: TGCAGCGTGGGGACGGGTAGAAAAAGAATGAACACTGAAGCTTTCTTT.

The V and J genes are TRBV9 and TRBJ2-7; D is perhaps TRBD2 (6 bases). Germline V gives CDR1 SGDLS, CDR2 YYNGEE. V was shortened by 0 bases and J by 2 bases, with 9 bases between the two germline ends. The CDR3 has 14 amino acids. This chain's CDR3 is CASSVGGGTYEQYF. The CDR3, as DNA: TGTGCCAGCAGCGTAGGTGGGGGGACCTACGAGCAGTACTTC.

The V gene is TRBV27, the J gene TRBJ1-2; D unresolved. The CDR3 spans 14 residues. CDR1 is MNHEY and CDR2 is SMNVEV in the germline V gene (reference sequence). The ends were cut back, 3 bases at V and 5 bases at J, with 13 bases in the middle. In DNA form, the CDR3 reads TGTGCCAGCAGTTTTCAACTTTCGGATTATGGCTACACCTTC. It is translated as CASSFQLSDYGYTF.

This chain links TRBV30 with TRBJ1-1; D is perhaps TRBD1 (6 bases). This CDR3 spans 13 amino acids. The V end was cut by 4 bases, the J end by 1 base, with 10 bases between. Germline V lookup: CDR1 GTSNPN, CDR2 SVGIG (reference sequence). This chain's CDR3 is CAWTGQPNTEAFF. The CDR3 region has the DNA TGTGCCTGGACCGGACAGCCGAACACTGAAGCTTTCTTT.

The CDR3 DNA follows: TGTGCCAGCCGAGCCGACAGCGGAGCTGGAAACACCATATATTTT. It codes for CASRADSGAGNTIYF. The chain links TRBV25-1 to TRBJ1-3, with D possibly TRBD1 on 5 matching bases. The CDR3 loop spans 15 amino acids. CDR1 and CDR2 from the germline V gene are MGHDK and SYGVNS. V was cut by 8 bases and J by 2 bases, with 16 bases left in between.

The chain employs TRBV11-3 and TRBJ1-1, with TRBD1 matching over 11 bases. Germline CDR1 is SGHNT and CDR2 is YENEEA. V dropped 5 bases and J dropped 5; count of bases not matched to a gene: 4. This CDR3 spans 14 amino acids. For the CDR3, the DNA is TGTGCCAGCAGCACGGGACAGGGGGTAACTGAAGCTTTCTTT. This encodes CASSTGQGVTEAFF.

The chain is built from TRBV11-3 and TRBJ2-7, with 12 bases matching TRBD2. Trimming took 6 bases from V and 3 from J; bases not matched to a gene: 6. The length of the CDR3 is 15 residues. Per the germline V gene, CDR1 is SGHNT and CDR2 is YENEEA. The CDR3 DNA follows: TGTGCCAGCAGTCTCGGACTAGCGGGGAACTACGAGCAGTACTTC. Translated: CASSLGLAGNYEQYF.

This clone appeared once. This rearrangement joins TRBV5-6 to TRBJ2-1; 15 bases fit TRBD2. With V trimmed by 3 bases and J by 6 bases, 10 bases remained unmatched. The germline V gene encodes CDR1 SGHDT and CDR2 YYEEEE. The CDR3 has 18 amino acids. The CDR3 sequence is CASSSTFRTSGRANEQFF. The CDR3 region has the DNA TGTGCCAGCAGCTCAACCTTCCGGACTAGCGGGAGGGCCAATGAGCAGTTCTTC.

V and J are TRBV27 and TRBJ2-1, with D possibly TRBD2 on 6 matching bases. The CDR3 totals 14 residues. The germline V and J ends were trimmed by 8 bases and 3 bases, with 14 bases remaining between them. Germline V CDR1 and CDR2: MNHEY, SMNVEV (reference sequence). The CDR3 reads CASGRDLIYNEQFF. In DNA, the CDR3 is TGTGCCAGCGGCCGGGACTTAATCTACAATGAGCAGTTCTTC.

This clone has only a few counts. The genes are TRBV18 and TRBJ2-7; 9 nucleotides match TRBD1. This CDR3 contains 16 residues. V dropped 2 bases and J dropped 0; count of bases not matched to a gene: 5. CDR1 and CDR2 (germline): KGHSH, LQKENI. As DNA, the CDR3 is TGTGCCAGCTCACCATCCTCGACAGGGGGCTCCTACGAGCAGTACTTC. Its translation: CASSPSSTGGSYEQYF.